A single sample is the source of the 5 T cell receptor beta chains below, sequenced in a study of regulatory T cells in long-lasting Graves disease. For TCR beta, libraries came from iRepertoire HTBI primers and Arm-PCR of CDR3 regions. In TCRdb, the multiplex PCR reads were re-called with MiXCR into one record per CDR3 protein. The repertoire holds 500,000 to 700,000 distinct CDR3 sequences, 16% seen once, with about 17% in the top ten. The time point is: newly diagnosed GD, antithyroid drugs for less than 3 months. The TCR library was prepared using RNA isolated from PBMCs. In addition, the sample was reused for a study of T cells in Graves' hyperthyroidism and ophthalmopathy.

This material consisted of peripheral blood mononuclear cells (PBMCs), taken at new diagnosis, from a patient treated with antithyroid drugs. The receptors were gathered from a young woman with Graves disease.

Of note for this clonotype: A much more abundant neighbour one base away suggests this may be a read error. J is TRBJ2-7 and V is TRBV20-1; D is ambiguous. Trimming removed 5 bases at V and 4 bases at J, with 9 bases between. Germline V gives CDR1 DFQATT, CDR2 SNEGSKA (reference sequence). The CDR3 is 11 amino acids. Here the CDR3 DNA reads TGCAGTGCTGTCCGTGGATACGAGCAGTACTTC. It translates to CSAVRGYEQYF.

The CDR3 bases are TGTGCCTGGAGCCCAGGGGGCTACAACAGGAATGGCTACACCTTC. This codes for CAWSPGGYNRNGYTF. V gene TRBV30 combines with J gene TRBJ1-2, with TRBD1 matching over 8 bases. The CDR3 has 15 residues. Germline CDR1 reads GTSNPN; CDR2 reads SVGIG (reference sequence). Unmatched junction bases numbered 12, after V lost 3 bases and J lost 6 bases.

Only a few counts were recorded for this clonotype. The J gene is TRBJ2-7, the V gene TRBV3-1, with D tentatively TRBD1 (6 bases). V was cut by 1 base and J by 1 base, with 8 bases left in between. From germline, CDR1 is LGHDT and CDR2 YNNKEL (reference sequence). There are 14 residues in the CDR3. The CDR3 region is CASSQAGESYEQYF. The CDR3 region has the DNA TGTGCCAGCAGCCAAGCAGGGGAATCCTACGAGCAGTACTTC.

The sample holds many counts of this clonotype. The chain employs TRBV2 and TRBJ2-7; D is perhaps TRBD1 or TRBD2 (5 bases each). Germline-derived CDR1 and CDR2 are SNHLY and FYNNEI. CDR3 size: 16 residues. Trimming shortened V by 7 bases and J by 0 bases, and 19 bases separated the two germline ends. The CDR3 here is CASTATWDQSSYEQYF. For the CDR3, the DNA is TGTGCCAGCACCGCGACCTGGGACCAAAGCTCCTACGAGCAGTACTTC.

This clonotype was counted only a few times. The rearrangement uses TRBV5-5 and TRBJ2-7; D is possibly TRBD1 (6 bases). The CDR3 covers 13 residues. Germline-derived CDR1 and CDR2 are SGHKS and YYEKEE (reference sequence). V lost 4 bases and J 4 bases, leaving 12 bases between the germline ends. As DNA, the CDR3 is TGTGCCAGCAGCCGACAGGTCGTGTACGAGCAGTACTTC. It yields the protein CASSRQVVYEQYF.